This T cell receptor beta chain was observed in a study of OX40 agonist ivuxolimab in advanced cancers. Across the whole study: Those enrolled were roughly 85% male, with a mean age of 60 years and ages from about 20 to 85. Anti-PD-1, anti-PD-L1 or anti-CTLA-4 therapy given earlier was allowed, and around 40% had some. Partial responses, seen in three patients, involved one hepatocellular carcinoma and two cutaneous melanomas. Broader study findings: In the 0.1-3.0 mg/kg groups, partial responders showed among the lowest expansion.

Worth noting for this clone: Its specificity is not known.

Germline V gene lookup returns CDR1 MNHEY and CDR2 SVGAGI. This CDR3 contains 13 residues. V lost 2 bases and J 3 bases, leaving 5 bases between the germline ends. Generated by immunoSEQ multiplex PCR, the TCRdb table keeps only in-frame clones and is missing some. The sample yields 75,000 to 100,000 clones, 89% seen once. This specimen was CD4+ or CD8+ T cells sorted from blood, taken in a trial of the OX40 agonist ivuxolimab. V usage is TRBV6-5 and J usage is TRBJ2-1, with D hard to call. The sequence derives from an adult with an advanced solid tumor such as melanoma, head and neck, liver or kidney cancer. The DNA for the CDR3 is TGTGCCAGCAGTTACCTACGCTACAATGAGCAGTTCTTC. It specifies CASSYLRYNEQFF.